This TCR beta chain was identified during a study of T-cell reconstitution after alpha-beta-depleted transplantation in children. Overall study results and limits: Newly produced T cells mostly accounted for T-cell counts and diversity one year post-transplant. At around two months after transplant, the alpha-beta T cells were reportedly derived from several hundred expanded clones that came from non-depleted graft cells. Surviving recipient cells, namely T cells and thymic progenitors, were the source of high day-60 TCRbeta diversity in some patients.

Points on this clonotype: Its cognate antigen is unknown.

Unique molecular identifiers were built into the TCRbeta library. Via MiXCR, TCRdb re-called the PCR reads, giving one row per CDR3 protein. The sample includes roughly 240,000 distinct CDR3 sequences, less than 9% of them seen just once. Germline-derived CDR1 and CDR2 are WSHSY and SAAADI. With 6 bases removed from V and 5 bases from J, the gap between germline ends came to 24 bases. The CDR3 runs to 17 residues. The rearrangement links TRBV10-2 to TRBJ2-3; possibly TRBD2 for D (5 bases). The material sequenced was PBMCs, mostly from graft donor cells, taken 180 days after TCRalphabeta/CD19-depleted stem cell transplant. This sequence was found in a male patient between 10 and 17 years old who had a stem cell transplant for acute lymphoblastic leukemia, so the T cells may come from the graft donor. The DNA for the CDR3 is TGCGCCAGCAGGGCTTTATCGGGATTTCAGGCGGGAGATACGCAGTATTTT. It codes for CASRALSGFQAGDTQYF.